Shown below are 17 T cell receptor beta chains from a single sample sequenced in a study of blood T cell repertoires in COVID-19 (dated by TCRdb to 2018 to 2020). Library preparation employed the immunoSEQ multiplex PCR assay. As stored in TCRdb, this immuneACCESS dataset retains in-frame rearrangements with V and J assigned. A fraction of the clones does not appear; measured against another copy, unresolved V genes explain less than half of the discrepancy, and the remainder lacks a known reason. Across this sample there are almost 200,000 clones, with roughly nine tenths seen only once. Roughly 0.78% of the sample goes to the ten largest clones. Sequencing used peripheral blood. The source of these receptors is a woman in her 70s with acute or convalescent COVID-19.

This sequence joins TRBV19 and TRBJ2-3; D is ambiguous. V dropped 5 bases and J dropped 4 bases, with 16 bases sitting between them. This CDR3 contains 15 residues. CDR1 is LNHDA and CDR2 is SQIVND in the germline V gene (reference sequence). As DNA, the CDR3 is TGTGCCAGTAGTCATGAGCCCGAATTTCCAGATACGCAGTATTTT. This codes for CASSHEPEFPDTQYF.

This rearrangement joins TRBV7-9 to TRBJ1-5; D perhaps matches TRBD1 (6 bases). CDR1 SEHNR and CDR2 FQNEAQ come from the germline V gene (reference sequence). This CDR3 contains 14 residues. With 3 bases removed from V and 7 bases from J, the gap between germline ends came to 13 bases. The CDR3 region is CASSLGRGVQPQHF. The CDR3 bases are TGTGCCAGCAGCTTGGGCAGGGGAGTACAGCCCCAGCATTTT.

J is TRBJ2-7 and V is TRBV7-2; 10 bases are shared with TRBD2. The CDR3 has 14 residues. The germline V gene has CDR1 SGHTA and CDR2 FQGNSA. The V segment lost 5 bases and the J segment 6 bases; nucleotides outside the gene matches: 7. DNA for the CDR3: TGTGCCAGCAGCCTTCCTAGCGGGAGAACCGAGCAGTACTTC. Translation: CASSLPSGRTEQYF.

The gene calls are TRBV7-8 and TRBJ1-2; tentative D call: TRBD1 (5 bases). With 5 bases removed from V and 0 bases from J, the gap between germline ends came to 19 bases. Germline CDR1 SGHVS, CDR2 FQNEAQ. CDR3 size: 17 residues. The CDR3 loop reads CASSARDSFTANYGYTF. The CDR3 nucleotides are TGTGCCAGCAGCGCCCGGGACTCCTTCACGGCTAACTATGGCTACACCTTC.

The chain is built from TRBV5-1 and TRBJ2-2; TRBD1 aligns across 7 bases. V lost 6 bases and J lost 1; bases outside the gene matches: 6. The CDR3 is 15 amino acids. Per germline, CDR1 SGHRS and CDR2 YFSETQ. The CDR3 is CASTPGTENTGELFF. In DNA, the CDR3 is TGCGCCAGCACCCCCGGGACAGAGAACACCGGGGAGCTGTTTTTT.

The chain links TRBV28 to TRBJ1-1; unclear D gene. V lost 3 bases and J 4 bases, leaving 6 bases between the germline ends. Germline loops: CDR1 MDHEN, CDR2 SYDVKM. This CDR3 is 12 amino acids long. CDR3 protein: CASSFRVTEAFF. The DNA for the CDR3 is TGTGCCAGCAGTTTCCGGGTCACTGAAGCTTTCTTT.

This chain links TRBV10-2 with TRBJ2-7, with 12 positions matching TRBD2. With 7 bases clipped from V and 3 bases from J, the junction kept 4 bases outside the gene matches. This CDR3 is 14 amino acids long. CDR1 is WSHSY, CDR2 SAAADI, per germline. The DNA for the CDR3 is TGCGCCAGCACCCTAGCGGGGGGGGTCTACGAGCAGTACTTC. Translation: CASTLAGGVYEQYF.

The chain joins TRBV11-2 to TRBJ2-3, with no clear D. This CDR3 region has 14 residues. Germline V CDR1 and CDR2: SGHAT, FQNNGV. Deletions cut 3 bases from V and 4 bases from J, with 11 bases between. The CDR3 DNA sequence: TGTGCCAGCAGCTTCCAGGTGCAAGCAGATACGCAGTATTTT. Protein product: CASSFQVQADTQYF.

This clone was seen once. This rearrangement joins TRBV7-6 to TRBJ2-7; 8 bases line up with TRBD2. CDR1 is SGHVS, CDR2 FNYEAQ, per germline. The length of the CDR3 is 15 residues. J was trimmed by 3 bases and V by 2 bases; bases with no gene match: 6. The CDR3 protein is CASSLNSGGGYEQYF. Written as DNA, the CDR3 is TGTGCCAGCAGCTTAAATTCGGGAGGGGGCTACGAGCAGTACTTC.

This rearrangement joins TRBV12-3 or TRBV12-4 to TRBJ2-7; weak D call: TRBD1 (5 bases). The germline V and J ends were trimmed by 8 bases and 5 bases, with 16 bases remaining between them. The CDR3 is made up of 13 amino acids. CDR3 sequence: CASRQRDHNEQYF. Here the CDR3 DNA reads TGTGCCAGCCGACAGAGAGACCACAACGAGCAGTACTTC.

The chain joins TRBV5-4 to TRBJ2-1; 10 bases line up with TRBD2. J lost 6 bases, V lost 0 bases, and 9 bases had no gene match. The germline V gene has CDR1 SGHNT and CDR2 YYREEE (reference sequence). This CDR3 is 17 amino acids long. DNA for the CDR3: TGTGCCAGCAGCTTGGGAAGCGGGGGGGCCCCTGGCAATGAGCAGTTCTTC. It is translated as CASSLGSGGAPGNEQFF.

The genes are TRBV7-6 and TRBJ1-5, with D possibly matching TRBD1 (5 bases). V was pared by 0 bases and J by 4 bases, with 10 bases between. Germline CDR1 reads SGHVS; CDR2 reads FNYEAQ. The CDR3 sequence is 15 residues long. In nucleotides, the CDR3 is TGTGCCAGCAGCTTAGCGGGCGGGGGAAATCAGCCCCAGCATTTT. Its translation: CASSLAGGGNQPQHF.

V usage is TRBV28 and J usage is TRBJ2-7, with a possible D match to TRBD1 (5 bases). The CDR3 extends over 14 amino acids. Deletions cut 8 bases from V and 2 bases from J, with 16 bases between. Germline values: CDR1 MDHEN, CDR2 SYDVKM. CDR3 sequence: CASGVIGATYEQYF. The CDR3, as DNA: TGTGCCAGCGGGGTTATTGGGGCTACCTACGAGCAGTACTTC.

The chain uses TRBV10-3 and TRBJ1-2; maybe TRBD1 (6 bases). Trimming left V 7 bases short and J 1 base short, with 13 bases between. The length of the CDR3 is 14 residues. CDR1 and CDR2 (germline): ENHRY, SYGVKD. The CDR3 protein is CAITPNRDNYGYTF. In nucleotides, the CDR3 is TGTGCCATCACCCCGAACAGGGATAACTATGGCTACACCTTC.

The DNA of the CDR3 is TGCGCCAGCAGCCAGGGGACAGGGCCGACGACTGAAGCTTTCTTT. Translating it yields CASSQGTGPTTEAFF. This sequence joins TRBV5-1 and TRBJ1-1, with 9 bases that match TRBD1. CDR1 is SGHRS and CDR2 is YFSETQ in the germline V gene. The CDR3 is 15 residues long. V lost 4 bases and J lost 5; bases outside the gene matches: 9.

CDR3 amino acids: CASSIQLNTGELFF. The CDR3 DNA reads TGTGCCAGTAGTATCCAACTGAACACCGGGGAGCTGTTTTTT. The chain uses TRBV19 and TRBJ2-2; D remains unclear. V lost 3 bases and J lost 1, with 6 bases in between. Per the germline V gene, CDR1 is LNHDA and CDR2 is SQIVND (reference sequence). The length of the CDR3 is 14 residues.

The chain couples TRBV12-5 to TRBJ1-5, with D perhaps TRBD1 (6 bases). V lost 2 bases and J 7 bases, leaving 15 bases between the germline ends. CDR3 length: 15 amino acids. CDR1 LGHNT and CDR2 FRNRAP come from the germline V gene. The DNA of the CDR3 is TGTGCTAGTGGTTTGAGTGGAACAGGGCGACAGCCCCAGCATTTT. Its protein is CASGLSGTGRQPQHF.